This T cell receptor (beta chain) was profiled in a study of T cell clonality in common variable immunodeficiency. This clone showed up many times. Sequencing input was equivalent genomic DNA from CVID and controls. Produced via immunoSEQ multiplex PCR; TCRdb's table is partial and in-frame only. Recorded here are approximately 50,000 clones, none singletons. Specimen: peripheral blood mononuclear cells. This clonotype was obtained from a person aged 18 to 70 in good health.

CDR3 region: CASSFRDGQSEGYTF. CDR3 DNA (partial): TGCGCCAGCAGCTTCCGCGATGGACAGTCTGAGGGC. The rearrangement joins TRBV5-1 to TRBJ1-2; perhaps TRBD1 as D (6 bases). The read falls 3 residues short of the CDR3 end, and the missing part is taken from the germline J gene. The CDR3 sequence is 15 residues long. Germline lookup yields CDR1 SGHRS and CDR2 YFSETQ.